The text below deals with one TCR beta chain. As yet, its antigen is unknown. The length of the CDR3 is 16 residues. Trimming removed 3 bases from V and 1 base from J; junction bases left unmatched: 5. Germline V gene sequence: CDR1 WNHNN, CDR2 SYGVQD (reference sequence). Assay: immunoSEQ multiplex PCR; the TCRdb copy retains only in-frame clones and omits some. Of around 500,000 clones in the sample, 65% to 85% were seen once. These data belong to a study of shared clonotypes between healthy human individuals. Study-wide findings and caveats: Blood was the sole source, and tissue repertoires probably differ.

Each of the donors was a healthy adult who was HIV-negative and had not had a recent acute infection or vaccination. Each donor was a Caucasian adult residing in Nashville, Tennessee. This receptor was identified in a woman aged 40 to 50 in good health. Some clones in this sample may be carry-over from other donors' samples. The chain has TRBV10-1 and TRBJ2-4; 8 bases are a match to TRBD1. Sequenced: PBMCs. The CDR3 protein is CASSEGRGLAKNIQYF. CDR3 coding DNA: TGCGCCAGCAGTGAAGGCAGGGGGCTTGCCAAAAACATTCAGTACTTC.